Presented here are 20 T cell receptor beta chains from one specimen sequenced in a study of blood T cell repertoires in COVID-19. The protocol was immunoSEQ multiplex PCR, while the TCRdb copy is restricted to in-frame clones and leaves out a portion. The data hold around 60,000 clones, with around 85% observed a single time. The sample taken for sequencing was peripheral blood. The receptors come from a human donor in a cohort sampled during active COVID-19.

Only one count was recorded for this clone. The V call is TRBV4-1, the J call TRBJ1-2; D ambiguous. There are 14 residues in the CDR3. The germline V gene has CDR1 MGHRA and CDR2 YSYEKL. V lost 1 base to trimming and J lost 3 bases, with 9 bases between them. CDR3 sequence: CASSQVNSYYGYTF. The CDR3 DNA follows: TGCGCCAGCAGCCAAGTAAACAGTTACTATGGCTACACCTTC.

The CDR3 reads CASSLAPGADQTQYF. The CDR3 region has the DNA TGCGCCAGCAGCTTGGCCCCGGGAGCCGACCAGACCCAGTACTTC. The chain has TRBV5-1 and TRBJ2-5; a weak D match, TRBD2 (6 bases). V was shortened by 0 bases and J by 6 bases, with 15 bases between the two germline ends. Per germline, CDR1 SGHRS and CDR2 YFSETQ. This CDR3 contains 15 residues. Using reference TRBV5-1 and TRBJ2-5 for the parts outside the CDR3, the full variable domain is KAGVTQTPRYLIKTRGQQVTLSCSPISGHRSVSWYQQTPGQGLQFLFEYFSETQRNKGNFPGRFSGRQFSNSRSEMNVSTLELGDSALYLCASSLAPGADQTQYFGPGTRLLVL.

This chain links TRBV7-2 with TRBJ2-1; the match to TRBD2 covers 10 bases. V shed 5 bases, J shed 6 bases, and the junction held 7 bases outside the gene matches. Germline values: CDR1 SGHTA, CDR2 FQGNSA. CDR3 length equals 15 residues. CDR3 sequence (DNA): TGTGCCAGCAGCCTCGTAACTAGCGGGACCAATGAGCAGTTCTTC. Encoded protein: CASSLVTSGTNEQFF.

The chain combines TRBV6-1 with TRBJ1-2; 7 bases are a match to TRBD1. Germline V gene data show CDR1 as MNHNS and CDR2 as SASEGT. The ends lost 3 bases at V and 6 bases at J; junction bases unmatched: 7. The CDR3 sequence is 14 residues long. The CDR3 region is CASSDPDRRDGYTF. In DNA form, the CDR3 reads TGTGCCAGCAGTGACCCGGACAGGAGGGATGGCTACACCTTC.

This clone was observed a handful of times. The gene calls are TRBV5-1 and TRBJ1-5; no firm D call. The CDR3 sequence is 15 residues long. Germline V CDR1 and CDR2: SGHRS, YFSETQ. Trimming shortened V by 4 bases and J by 1 base, and 12 bases separated the two germline ends. CDR3 sequence reads: CASSVTAGSNQPQHF. CDR3 nucleotide sequence: TGCGCCAGCAGCGTGACCGCGGGGAGCAATCAGCCCCAGCATTTT.

The CDR3 reads CASSNSGTLAKNIQYF. CDR3 in DNA: TGTGCCAGCAGCAACTCCGGGACATTAGCCAAAAACATTCAGTACTTC. The chain joins TRBV3-1 (or the pseudogene TRBV3-2) to TRBJ2-4; tentatively, D is TRBD1 (6 bases). The V gene's germline CDR1 is LGHDT and CDR2 YNNKEL (reference sequence). This CDR3 has 16 amino acids. The germline V and J ends were trimmed by 5 bases and 0 bases, with 14 bases remaining between them.

The chain joins TRBV7-9 to TRBJ2-5, with D possibly being TRBD1 (5 bases). Trimming cost V 3 bases and J 1 base, with 9 bases left between them. The germline V gene has CDR1 SEHNR and CDR2 FQNEAQ (reference sequence). This CDR3 is built from 14 residues. For the CDR3, the DNA is TGTGCCAGCAGCTTCGCAGGGTTCCAAGAGACCCAGTACTTC. This encodes CASSFAGFQETQYF.

The J gene is TRBJ2-5, the V gene TRBV18; 9 positions match TRBD2. Germline lookup yields CDR1 KGHSH and CDR2 LQKENI. The CDR3 has 15 amino acids. V trimming: 2 bases; J trimming: 4 bases; junction bases outside the gene matches: 5. For the CDR3, the DNA is TGTGCCAGCTCACCAAATAGCGGGGGAGGAGAGACCCAGTACTTC. This translates into CASSPNSGGGETQYF.

This rearrangement joins TRBV12-3 or TRBV12-4 to TRBJ1-2; D ambiguous. There are 12 residues in the CDR3. The V end lost 4 bases, the J end lost 4 bases, and 7 bases lay between the germline ends. CDR3 in DNA: TGTGCCAGCAGTTCCGGGAGCTATGGCTACACCTTC. It yields the protein CASSSGSYGYTF.

The CDR3 loop reads CASSSGGGPSYEQYF. The CDR3 DNA follows: TGTGCCAGCAGCTCGGGCGGGGGACCCTCCTACGAGCAGTACTTC. This sequence joins TRBV6-2 or TRBV6-3 and TRBJ2-7, with TRBD2 matching 7 bases. The junction had 8 bases not matched to a gene; V was cut back by 6 bases and J by 0 bases. This CDR3 has 15 residues. CDR1 is MNHEY, CDR2 SVGEGT, per germline.

This sequence joins TRBV9 and TRBJ1-1; 11 positions match TRBD1. Germline trimming cut 5 bases from V and 4 bases from J; bases unmatched to any gene: 4. The CDR3 spans 14 residues. Per germline, CDR1 SGDLS and CDR2 YYNGEE. The CDR3 nucleotides read TGTGCCAGCAGTGGACAGGGGGCTGGCACTGAAGCTTTCTTT. Amino acid sequence: CASSGQGAGTEAFF.

This chain connects TRBV5-4 to TRBJ1-3; 7 bases are a match to TRBD1. From germline, CDR1 is SGHNT and CDR2 YYREEE (reference sequence). The CDR3 sequence is 14 residues long. The ends lost 3 bases at V and 2 bases at J; junction bases unmatched: 2. The CDR3 region is CASSSGTAGNTIYF. CDR3 nucleotide sequence: TGTGCCAGCAGCTCCGGGACAGCTGGAAACACCATATATTTT.

In this sample, this clone turned up a few times. V is TRBV19 and J is TRBJ2-1; possible D gene TRBD1, 6 bases. In germline, CDR1 is LNHDA, CDR2 SQIVND (reference sequence). The CDR3 has 16 residues. V was clipped by 3 bases and J by 5 bases, with 17 bases between them. The CDR3 reads CASSINLGALNNEQFF. The CDR3 nucleotides read TGTGCCAGTAGTATTAACTTGGGGGCATTAAACAATGAGCAGTTCTTC.

The J gene is TRBJ2-1, the V gene TRBV11-3; TRBD2 matches at 7 bases. The CDR3 consists of 14 residues. Per the germline V gene, CDR1 is SGHNT and CDR2 is YENEEA. V shed 4 bases and J 3 bases; nucleotides not matched to a gene: 3. CDR3 nucleotide sequence: TGTGCCAGCAGCTCCGGGACTAACTACAATGAGCAGTTCTTC. This codes for CASSSGTNYNEQFF.

The V and J genes are TRBV18 and TRBJ1-5, with 7 bases lining up with TRBD1. The CDR3 is 16 amino acids. CDR1 and CDR2 from the germline V gene are KGHSH and LQKENI. The junction had 8 bases not matched to a gene; V was cut back by 4 bases and J by 2 bases. CDR3 loop: CASSLDRAGGNQPQHF. The DNA for the CDR3 is TGTGCCAGCTCACTAGACAGGGCCGGCGGCAATCAGCCCCAGCATTTT.

The CDR3 sequence: CASSMGQGSYGYTF. CDR3 bases: TGTGCCAGCAGCATGGGACAGGGTTCTTATGGCTACACCTTC. The genes are TRBV28 and TRBJ1-2; 9 positions match TRBD1. Germline V gives CDR1 MDHEN, CDR2 SYDVKM. The CDR3 runs to 14 residues. With 6 bases clipped from V and 5 bases from J, the junction kept 7 bases outside the gene matches.

J is TRBJ2-3 and V is TRBV19; 10 nucleotides match TRBD1. This CDR3 region has 15 residues. The germline gives CDR1 LNHDA, CDR2 SQIVND (reference sequence). V was clipped by 9 bases and J by 4 bases; unmatched bases: 10. CDR3 nucleotides: TGTGCCAGCACAGCGGGACAGGGGAGCGCAGATACGCAGTATTTT. Residues: CASTAGQGSADTQYF.

The chain carries TRBV25-1 and TRBJ2-3; the D gene is possibly TRBD1 (5 bases). The CDR3 totals 14 residues. CDR1 and CDR2 from the germline V gene are MGHDK and SYGVNS. Trimming removed 3 bases at V and 3 bases at J, with 10 bases between. The chain's CDR3 is CASSDRVRTDTQYF. In DNA, the CDR3 is TGTGCCAGCAGTGACAGGGTCCGTACAGATACGCAGTATTTT.

J is TRBJ2-5 and V is TRBV7-9, with 8 bases fitting TRBD2. Germline values: CDR1 SEHNR, CDR2 FQNEAQ (reference sequence). V dropped 1 base and J dropped 7; count of bases not matched to a gene: 8. This CDR3 has 15 residues. CDR3 nucleotide sequence: TGTGCCAGCAGCTTAGGGACGCAGGCGGGGGGGACCCAGTACTTC. Translation gives CASSLGTQAGGTQYF. Full variable domain (rest looked up from reference TRBV7-9 and TRBJ2-5): DTGVSQNPRHKITKRGQNVTFRCDPISEHNRLYWYRQTLGQGPEFLTYFQNEAQLEKSRLLSDRFSAERPKGSFSTLEIQRTEQGDSAMYLCASSLGTQAGGTQYFGPGTRLLVL.

The rearrangement uses TRBV7-9 and TRBJ2-7, with a tentative D call TRBD1 (5 bases). V was cut by 5 bases and J by 2 bases, with 13 bases left in between. Germline V lookup: CDR1 SEHNR, CDR2 FQNEAQ (reference sequence). The CDR3 runs 14 residues. The CDR3, as DNA: TGTGCCAGCAGCCCCGACAGTCGTCCCTACGAGCAGTACTTC. Amino acids: CASSPDSRPYEQYF.